The 2 T cell receptor beta chains below were found in one sample sequenced in a study of blood T cell repertoires in COVID-19. This table comes from immunoSEQ multiplex PCR, and its TCRdb copy is limited to in-frame clones, with some not included. The sample carries approximately 160,000 clones, 87% recorded once. Sequencing was performed on PBMCs or T cells enriched from blood (not recorded which). The receptors were gathered from a woman between 50 and 59 years old who had recovered from COVID-19.

The V call is TRBV5-1, the J call TRBJ2-1; no firm D call. Per germline, CDR1 SGHRS and CDR2 YFSETQ. The CDR3 is made up of 13 amino acids. Trimming stripped 4 bases from V and 4 bases from J, with 9 bases between. The CDR3 DNA follows: TGCGCCAGCAGCGAGGTCAGATACAATGAGCAGTTCTTC. Translated, it gives CASSEVRYNEQFF.

This clone was counted only a few times. V usage is TRBV6-5 and J usage is TRBJ1-5; 7 nucleotides line up with TRBD1. Looked up from germline, CDR1 is MNHEY and CDR2 is SVGAGI. The CDR3 consists of 13 residues. J lost 9 bases, V lost 5 bases, and 7 bases had no gene match. CDR3 nucleotides: TGTGCCAGCAGTAGACAGGGTTGGTGGCCCCAGCATTTT. Protein: CASSRQGWWPQHF.